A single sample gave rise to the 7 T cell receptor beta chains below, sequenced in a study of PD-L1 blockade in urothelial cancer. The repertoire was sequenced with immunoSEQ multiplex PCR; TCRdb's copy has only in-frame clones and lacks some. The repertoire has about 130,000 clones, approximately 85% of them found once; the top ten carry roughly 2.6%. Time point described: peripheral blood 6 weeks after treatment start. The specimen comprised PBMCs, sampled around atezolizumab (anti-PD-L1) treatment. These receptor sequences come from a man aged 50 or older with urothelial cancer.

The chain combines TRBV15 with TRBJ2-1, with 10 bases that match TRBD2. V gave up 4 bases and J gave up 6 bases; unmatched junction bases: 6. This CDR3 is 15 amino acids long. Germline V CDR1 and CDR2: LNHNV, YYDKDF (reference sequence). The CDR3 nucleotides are TGTGCCACCAGCATCTCTAGCGGGAGAGTCAATGAGCAGTTCTTC. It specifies CATSISSGRVNEQFF.

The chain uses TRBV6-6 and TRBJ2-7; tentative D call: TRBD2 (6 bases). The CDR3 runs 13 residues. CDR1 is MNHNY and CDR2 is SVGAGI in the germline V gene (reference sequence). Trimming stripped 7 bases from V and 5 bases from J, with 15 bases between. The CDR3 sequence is CASNPRGGNEQYF. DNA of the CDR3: TGTGCCAGCAACCCCCGAGGAGGGAACGAGCAGTACTTC.

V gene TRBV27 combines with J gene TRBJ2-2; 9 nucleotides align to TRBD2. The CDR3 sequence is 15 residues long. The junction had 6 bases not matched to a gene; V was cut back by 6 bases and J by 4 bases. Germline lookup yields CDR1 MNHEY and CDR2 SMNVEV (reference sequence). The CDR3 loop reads CASRRAGGGTGELFF. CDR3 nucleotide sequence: TGTGCCAGCAGAAGGGCGGGAGGGGGCACCGGGGAGCTGTTTTTT.

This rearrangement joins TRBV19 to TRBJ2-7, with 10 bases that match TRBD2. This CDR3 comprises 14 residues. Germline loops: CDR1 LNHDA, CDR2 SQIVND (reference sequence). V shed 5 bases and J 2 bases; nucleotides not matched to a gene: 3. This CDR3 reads CASSGLAETYEQYF. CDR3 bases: TGTGCCAGTAGTGGACTAGCGGAGACCTACGAGCAGTACTTC.

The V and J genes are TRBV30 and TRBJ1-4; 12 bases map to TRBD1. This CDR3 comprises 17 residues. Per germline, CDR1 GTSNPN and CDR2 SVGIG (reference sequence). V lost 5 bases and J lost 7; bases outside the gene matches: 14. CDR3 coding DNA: TGTGCCTGGGCAAGGGGACAGGGGGCCCTAGCCGGTGAAAAACTGTTTTTT. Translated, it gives CAWARGQGALAGEKLFF.

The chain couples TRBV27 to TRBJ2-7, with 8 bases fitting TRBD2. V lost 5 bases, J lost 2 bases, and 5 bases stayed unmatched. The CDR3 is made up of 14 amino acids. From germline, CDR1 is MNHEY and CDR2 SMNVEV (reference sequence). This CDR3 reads CASSKLAAAYEQYF. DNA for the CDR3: TGTGCCAGCAGTAAACTAGCGGCGGCCTACGAGCAGTACTTC.

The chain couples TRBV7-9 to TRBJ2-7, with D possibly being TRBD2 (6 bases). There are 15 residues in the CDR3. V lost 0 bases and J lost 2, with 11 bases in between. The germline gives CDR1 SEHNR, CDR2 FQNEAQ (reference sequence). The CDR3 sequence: CASSLASPGAYEQYF. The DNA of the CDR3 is TGTGCCAGCAGCTTAGCTAGCCCGGGGGCCTACGAGCAGTACTTC.